This T cell receptor (beta chain) derives from a study of cytomegalovirus exposure and HLA in healthy donors. Study-level results: Cytomegalovirus-associated status was assigned to some 160 TCR beta chains.

A remark on this clone: Its antigen remains unknown.

This PCR relied on a set of 60 Vbeta primers and 13 Jbeta primers. Data came from immunoSEQ multiplex PCR; TCRdb stores just in-frame clones and leaves some out. This sample has over 120,000 clones, with 65% to 80% found just once. Trimming removed 5 bases at V and 0 bases at J, with 8 bases between. Per the germline V gene, CDR1 is MNHEY and CDR2 is SVGAGI. CDR3 length: 15 residues. The chain employs TRBV6-5 and TRBJ2-6; a possible D gene is TRBD1 (5 bases). Material for sequencing was PBMCs. The TCR comes from a man younger than 40 in good health and CMV-seronegative. Written as DNA, the CDR3 is TGTGCCAGCAGTCTAGGGGACTCTGGGGCCAACGTCCTGACTTTC. It translates to CASSLGDSGANVLTF.